This TCR beta chain appears in the sequencing data of a study of early T cells in non-severe SARS-CoV-2 infection. The wider study: Sequenced material consisted of bulk RNA (from unsorted whole blood), and chains were unpaired.

Molecules of cDNA were individually given unique molecular identifiers that were attached to them. TCRdb re-called the 5' RACE reads with MiXCR, one entry per CDR3 protein. Altogether over 80,000 distinct CDR3 sequences are present, 11% to 15% being singletons, with the ten largest covering about a tenth. Germline lookup yields CDR1 MGHRA and CDR2 YSYEKL. Trimming removed 2 bases from V and 5 bases from J, with 9 bases in between. This CDR3 has 14 amino acids. This clonotype has ten or more counts. What was sequenced was whole blood. The chain carries TRBV4-1 and TRBJ1-4, with a tentative D call TRBD1 (6 bases). The TCR sequence derives from an adult who was a healthcare worker with PCR-confirmed SARS-CoV-2 infection or an uninfected control (not recorded which). The CDR3 coding sequence is TGCGCCAGCAGCCAACATCAGGGGAATGAAAAACTGTTTTTT. This sequence encodes CASSQHQGNEKLFF.